Below, one T cell receptor beta chain is given with its context. Its antigen remains undetermined. Base qualities are not at hand, and no much larger clone is one base apart. Receptor libraries were prepared by the immunoSEQ multiplex PCR assay. A mixture of 60 forward primers for TCR Vbeta segments and 13 reverse primers for TCR Jbeta segments was used in the multiplex PCR. Amplification of the CDR3 region of rearranged TCR beta genes was performed with a multiplex PCR assay on genomic DNA. Amplified TCR beta libraries were sequenced as 87-base-pair reads on the Illumina HiSeq System. The paper's data handling went like this. In a later analysis, 80 million or so unique TCR beta chains were counted across the roughly 700 repertoires, and roughly 9.9 million of these chains were shared by at least two donors. Raw reads were error-corrected and collapsed into unique sequences with a nearest-neighbor algorithm that merged closely related sequences to remove PCR and sequencing errors. V, D and J gene segments were assigned by aligning CDR3 sequences to IMGT reference sequences. Each retained sequence needed at least a six-nucleotide match to both a V gene segment and a J gene segment. A rearrangement counted as productive if the CDR3 had no stop codons and remained in frame with V and J, and every other rearrangement counted as non-productive. CDR3 was defined by IMGT convention, running from the second conserved V-encoded cysteine to the conserved J-encoded phenylalanine. In an earlier analysis of more than 550 of the donors, sequences lacking an unambiguous match to a single V gene segment were excluded. An earlier analysis of approximately 590 of the donors classified V segments as functional when productive rearrangements were above 56.7% and as segregating when the standard deviation between donors was above 5%. A statistical classification framework was built for diagnosing cytomegalovirus status from the catalog of TCR beta chain sequences. A later analysis assigned V and J genes by comparing TCR nucleotide sequences with IMGT/GENE-DB human TR gene sequences. A later analysis assigned CDR3 sequences and most-parsimonious VDJ recombination scenarios with the TCRdist pipeline. In a later analysis, every TCR beta chain was defined by the combination of its CDR3 amino acid sequence and its V-gene family, and reads without a unique V-gene family were dropped. A later analysis removed nearly 600 highly shared, low-generation-probability nucleotide sequences to deal with suspected cross-contamination and a sequencing artifact. A later analysis calculated a clonal expansion index for each public chain from normalized within-repertoire ranks of inferred template counts. In a later analysis, generation probabilities were computed using a VDJ recombination model fitted to out-of-frame rearrangements, and the results were checked against IGoR. In a later analysis, TCR-TCR, TCR-HLA and TCR-CMV co-occurrence was scored with hypergeometric tests, and a repertoire-size bias correction was applied to TCR pairs. In a later analysis, false discovery rates were estimated by permuting HLA or CMV assignments 20 times. In a later analysis, co-occurring TCRs were grouped using DBSCAN, with TCRdist sequence similarity added in when clustering inside HLA-allele-positive subsets. Repertoires with fewer than 30,000 or more than 120,000 public chains, plus five repertoires with anomalous nucleotide sharing, were excluded from co-occurrence clustering. TCRdb obtained this table from immuneACCESS and retained in-frame rearrangements with V and J assigned. These tables miss some clones; where compared with another copy, unresolved V genes account for less than half of the shortfall, and the remainder is unexplained. V, J and clone size are taken as reported in that table, and D and trimming were inferred from the DNA itself. The sample table contains about 150,000 clones; only one count was recorded for around 79% of them. The leading ten clones occupy 3.5% of the sample.

The cohort was made up of 650 to 700 healthy bone marrow donors. At the time of sampling, every cohort member was nominally healthy, though immune exposures that went unrecorded were likely present. CMV serostatus was positive for roughly 290 and negative for about half of the 666 cohort members, and was not recorded for this donor. A peripheral blood sample was provided by each donor, and peripheral blood mononuclear cells were used for TCR beta sequencing. Genomic DNA was extracted from the blood cell samples with the Qiagen DNeasy Blood Extraction Kit. The data stem from a study of cytomegalovirus exposure and HLA in healthy donors (dated by TCRdb to the late 2010s). Regarding the complete study: An earlier analysis of several hundred of the donors reported 276 Gb of sequence data and 117 million unique TCR beta sequences obtained from approximately 180 million T cells. An early release that covered 640 HLA-typed donors contained approximately 290 gigabases of sequencing data and tens of millions of unique TCR sequences. Among the roughly 400 genotyped donors, 81% belonged to the genetic ancestry cluster associated with self-reported Caucasian donors. The study was designed to test whether signatures of past pathogen exposure could be identified by cataloging public T cell receptors. Using immunosequencing, the study profiled T cell repertoires from some 670 subjects and related those repertoires to cytomegalovirus serostatus. Besides the first cohort of roughly 640 subjects, a separate validation cohort made up of roughly 120 different subjects was used. To predict cytomegalovirus infection status, the study brought together high-throughput TCR immunosequencing, statistical association of individual TCRs with disease status, and machine learning. A later analysis re-examined previously published TCR beta repertoires from just over 650 donors and added high-resolution HLA genotyping to investigate patterns of TCR occurrence. Rather than drawing on any new phenotypic data, the later analysis identified candidate immune exposures from TCR beta sequences and the way those sequences occurred across donors. In an earlier analysis of a few hundred of the donors, high-throughput TCR beta sequencing was used to judge whether each TCR beta V gene segment behaved as functional or pseudogenic. Donor age, sex, ethnicity and CMV serostatus were compiled alongside the repertoire data. A later genetic analysis took genome-wide SNP genotypes for about three fifths of the 666 donors and used that subset as a discovery cohort. Every discovery cohort repertoire had been produced on one sequencing platform. HLA typing covered class I and class II loci at four-digit resolution. Typing coverage varied by locus: about 629-630 donors for A, B, C, DRB1 and DQB1; roughly 520 for DQA1; more than 600 for DPA1; around 450 for DPB1. Four to six DR-DQ haplotypes were handled as single units for association and clustering, since linkage in the cohort was strong. Among 398 genotyped donors of the cohort, an average of approximately 240,000 unique TCR beta nucleotide sequences were sequenced per donor, roughly 18% of them non-productive.

The paper's findings and limits, for the study overall: Because HLA typing was unavailable for some donors at each locus, only the typed subset was used in association tests. Presence/absence analyses assumed roughly uniform sequencing depth across donors, an assumption that may not hold. According to a later analysis, TCR association rates differed among HLA loci, with DRB1 alleles showing the most associated TCRs and HLA-C alleles showing the fewest. Roughly 15 rarely observed V segments, including chromosome 9 orphons, were excluded from the earlier analysis of some 590 of the donors because counts were too low. The 87-base-pair reads could not distinguish some IMGT-functional V segments, including TRBV6-2 and TRBV6-3, so those segments were excluded. A few of the identified cytomegalovirus-associated TCR beta chains were confirmed in vitro to be specific for cytomegalovirus antigens. Strong co-occurrence of HLA alleles, especially DR and DQ, made assigning TCR associations to individual alleles difficult. In an earlier analysis of 587 of the donors, most TCR beta V segments were observed in productive rearrangements about 87% or about 30% of the time, broadly matching IMGT annotations. A later analysis found that HLA-associated TCR beta chains were more clonally expanded and had lower generation probabilities than equally common non-associated chains. Several of the top co-occurrence clusters appeared to be linked to parvovirus B19, influenza, CMV and Epstein-Barr virus, according to a later analysis. A later genetic analysis associated a missense DCLRE1C variant with V-gene and J-gene trimming of TCR beta chains, and an independent cohort replicated the association. CMV serostatus was the only immune exposure information available for the cohort. The study gave a list of roughly 150 TCR beta chains associated with cytomegalovirus. Across donors, most TCR sequences were observed very rarely, whereas some public TCRs were present in many individuals. Cytomegalovirus status was reported to be diagnosed by the classifier with high specificity and sensitivity in both the original and validation cohorts. This cohort had only TCR beta chains sequenced, and the lack of alpha or paired-chain data limited which features could be detected. A further reported finding was that TCR beta sequences accurately predicted the HLA-A and HLA-B alleles for most subjects in the first cohort. The authors suggested that the approach could potentially be generalized to other disease states and immunological phenotypes. A later analysis found that most CMV-associated TCR beta chains appeared HLA-restricted, with HLA associations seemingly driven largely by CMV exposure. Correlated functional status among segregating V segments might be attributable to linkage disequilibrium, but an unknown experimental factor could not be ruled out. A later analysis associated about 16,000 TCR beta sequences with specific HLA alleles at a false discovery rate of 0.05. In a later genetic analysis, fewer N-insertions in productive TCRs were reported among donors in an Asian-associated ancestry cluster than the roughly 710-donor mean. A cluster of highly shared sequence variants was judged likely to be a technical artifact of the sequencing pipeline.

In the germline V gene, CDR1 corresponds to MNHEY and CDR2 to SVGAGI. The CDR3 sequence holds 14 residues, the cysteine and phenylalanine included. The CDR3 DNA has 42 bases and is translated from base 1. At the junction V is shortened by 6 bases and J by 6 bases, with 18 bases in between. Sequencing was performed on PBMCs. Recombination joined TRBV6-5 with TRBJ2-7; no D segment can be confidently identified. The clonotype was recovered from a human donor in good health. The CDR3 here reads CASRSVVPPGEQYF. Read as DNA, the sequence is TGTGCCAGCAGGTCCGTCGTGCCCCCAGGCGAGCAGTACTTC.